The 19 T cell receptor beta chains listed next were all sequenced from one sample in a study of cytomegalovirus exposure and HLA in healthy donors. Both 60 Vbeta primers and 13 Jbeta primers went into the PCR. The assay was immunoSEQ multiplex PCR, and TCRdb's table has in-frame clones only and misses some. This table has 150,000 or so clones, 75% to 90% appearing once. The sequencing input was PBMCs. The receptors shown here come from a man younger than 35 in good health and CMV-seropositive.

The genes are TRBV13 and TRBJ2-5; 7 bases agree with TRBD2. The J call may be wrong; the DNA end is better matched by TRBJ2-7. The length of the CDR3 is 16 residues. Germline-derived CDR1 and CDR2 are PRHDT and FYEKMQ (reference sequence). CDR3 DNA sequence: TGTGCCAGCAGCTCCAGGCATAAGAGGGGAGGGTACGAGCAGTACTTC. Its translation: CASSSRHKRGGYEQYF.

The chain uses TRBV18 and TRBJ1-5; possibly TRBD1 for D (5 bases). The germline V gene has CDR1 KGHSH and CDR2 LQKENI. CDR3 size: 13 residues. Trimming cost V 1 base and J 4 bases, with 5 bases left between them. CDR3 sequence reads: CASSPQGNQPQHF. CDR3 sequence (DNA): TGTGCCAGCTCACCACAGGGGAATCAGCCCCAGCATTTT.

This chain connects TRBV7-9 to TRBJ1-1; 7 bases line up with TRBD1. Germline-derived CDR1 and CDR2 are SEHNR and FQNEAQ (reference sequence). J lost 0 bases, V lost 6 bases, and 10 bases had no gene match. The CDR3 loop spans 16 amino acids. The CDR3 DNA is TGTGCCAGCAGACCCCGGGGGACAGCTTTGAACACTGAAGCTTTCTTT. Its protein is CASRPRGTALNTEAFF.

The rearrangement links TRBV5-1 to TRBJ2-3; 7 bases are a match to TRBD2. Germline-derived CDR1 and CDR2 are SGHRS and YFSETQ. CDR3 length equals 17 residues. Trimming removed 1 base from V and 4 bases from J; junction bases left unmatched: 12. DNA of the CDR3: TGCGCCAGCAGCTTGAGCCCAGGTGCGGGGGTCGCAGATACGCAGTATTTT. Translation: CASSLSPGAGVADTQYF.

This chain joins TRBV6-1 and TRBJ1-5; D gene unclear. There are 14 residues in the CDR3. Germline V gene lookup returns CDR1 MNHNS and CDR2 SASEGT. V gave up 4 bases and J gave up 5 bases, with 12 bases separating them. The CDR3 loop is CASSAPFRYQPQHF. Here the CDR3 DNA reads TGTGCCAGCAGTGCTCCGTTCCGTTATCAGCCCCAGCATTTT.

The V call is TRBV11-3, the J call TRBJ2-3, with 9 nucleotides matching TRBD2. CDR1 is SGHNT, CDR2 YENEEA, per germline. The junction had 7 bases not matched to a gene; V was cut back by 3 bases and J by 6 bases. The CDR3 spans 15 residues. This CDR3 is CASSLGAGGGDTQYF. The CDR3 DNA is TGTGCCAGCAGCTTGGGAGCGGGGGGTGGTGATACGCAGTATTTT.

The genes are TRBV4-1 and TRBJ2-5; 9 bases are shared with TRBD2. The end of the DNA is better explained by TRBJ2-7, so the J call may be wrong. Germline V gene data show CDR1 as MGHRA and CDR2 as YSYEKL. The CDR3 has 17 amino acids. The CDR3 coding sequence is TGCGCCAGCAGCCACCCCGGGGGGGCTAGCGGGGTCTACGAGCAGTACTTC. It translates to CASSHPGGASGVYEQYF.

This chain uses TRBV7-9 with TRBJ2-7; D unresolved. The V gene's germline CDR1 is SEHNR and CDR2 FQNEAQ (reference sequence). This CDR3 has 14 amino acids. The ends were cut back, 1 base at V and 0 bases at J, with 7 bases in the middle. This CDR3 is CASSLVLGSYEQYF. CDR3 bases: TGTGCCAGCAGCTTAGTGCTAGGCTCCTACGAGCAGTACTTC. Based on the CDR3 plus reference TRBV7-9 and TRBJ2-7, the full variable domain is DTGVSQNPRHKITKRGQNVTFRCDPISEHNRLYWYRQTLGQGPEFLTYFQNEAQLEKSRLLSDRFSAERPKGSFSTLEIQRTEQGDSAMYLCASSLVLGSYEQYFGPGTRLTVT.

The rearrangement links TRBV7-9 to TRBJ1-2; D gene uncertain. CDR3 length: 15 residues. Germline CDR1 SEHNR, CDR2 FQNEAQ (reference sequence). Between the trimmed V and J ends, which lost 5 bases and 6 bases, there was a span of 19 bases. The CDR3 sequence: CASSDGQKRVDGYTF. CDR3 in DNA: TGTGCCAGCAGCGATGGCCAAAAGAGGGTGGATGGCTACACCTTC.

This rearrangement joins TRBV2 to TRBJ2-5; maybe TRBD2 (6 bases). CDR1 and CDR2 (germline): SNHLY, FYNNEI. This CDR3 is 15 amino acids long. With 5 bases removed from V and 1 base from J, the gap between germline ends came to 14 bases. CDR3 protein: CASSRRLGGQETQYF. The CDR3 DNA is TGTGCCAGCAGTCGACGACTGGGGGGCCAAGAGACCCAGTACTTC.

This clone was observed a handful of times. V usage is TRBV2 and J usage is TRBJ2-7; 10 bases line up with TRBD1. The CDR3 runs 13 residues. J was trimmed by 4 bases and V by 4 bases; bases with no gene match: 1. Germline CDR1 and CDR2: SNHLY and FYNNEI. As DNA, the CDR3 is TGTGCCAGCAGTGGGACAGGGGGGTACGAGCAGTACTTC. It encodes CASSGTGGYEQYF.

The gene calls are TRBV15 and TRBJ1-6; the match to TRBD1 covers 7 bases. The length of the CDR3 is 18 residues. Germline V gene sequence: CDR1 LNHNV, CDR2 YYDKDF (reference sequence). V lost 0 bases to trimming and J lost 7 bases; unmatched junction nucleotides: 12. CDR3 region: CATSRDPQGLSRNSPLHF. For the CDR3, the DNA is TGTGCCACCAGCAGAGACCCACAGGGGCTATCACGGAATTCACCCCTCCACTTT.

The chain links TRBV18 to TRBJ1-1; 9 bases are shared with TRBD1. This CDR3 is built from 17 residues. The junction had 8 bases not matched to a gene; V was cut back by 3 bases and J by 0 bases. Germline V gene lookup returns CDR1 KGHSH and CDR2 LQKENI. The CDR3 protein is CASSPRTGDIMNTEAFF. DNA of the CDR3: TGTGCCAGCTCACCTAGGACAGGGGACATCATGAACACTGAAGCTTTCTTT.

V is TRBV2 and J is TRBJ2-3, with D unclear. In germline, CDR1 is SNHLY, CDR2 FYNNEI. V lost 7 bases, J lost 2 bases, and 7 bases lay in between. The CDR3 is 12 amino acids. The CDR3 loop is CASMRDTDTQYF. CDR3 nucleotide sequence: TGTGCCAGCATGCGCGACACAGATACGCAGTATTTT.

The chain carries TRBV10-2 and TRBJ2-5, with a possible D match to TRBD1 (5 bases). Between the trimmed V and J ends, which lost 3 bases and 7 bases, there was a span of 15 bases. The germline V gene encodes CDR1 WSHSY and CDR2 SAAADI. This CDR3 has 14 amino acids. This CDR3 is CASSEARGTRTQYF. CDR3 bases: TGCGCCAGCAGTGAAGCTAGGGGCACCAGGACCCAGTACTTC.

The J gene is TRBJ2-6, the V gene TRBV7-9; TRBD2 might be the D (6 bases). The CDR3 has 16 residues. Germline V lookup: CDR1 SEHNR, CDR2 FQNEAQ (reference sequence). The ends were cut back, 5 bases at V and 2 bases at J, with 13 bases in the middle. CDR3 protein: CASSVSGGAGANVLTF. For the CDR3, the DNA is TGTGCCAGCAGCGTCTCAGGCGGGGCTGGGGCCAACGTCCTGACTTTC.

The chain joins TRBV18 to TRBJ2-2; maybe TRBD1 (7 bases). Trimming left V 1 base short and J 2 bases short, with 11 bases between. The CDR3 contains 16 residues. Germline values: CDR1 KGHSH, CDR2 LQKENI. The CDR3 sequence is CASSPRQGGNTGELFF. The CDR3 nucleotides read TGTGCCAGCTCACCACGGCAGGGGGGTAACACCGGGGAGCTGTTTTTT. The full variable domain, in which reference TRBV18 and TRBJ2-2 provide the parts outside the CDR3, is NAGVMQNPRHLVRRRGQEARLRCSPMKGHSHVYWYRQLPEEGLKFMVYLQKENIIDESGMPKERFSAEFPKEGPSILRIQQVVRGDSAAYFCASSPRQGGNTGELFFGEGSRLTVL.

V is TRBV4-1 and J is TRBJ1-2; possibly TRBD1 for D (6 bases). This CDR3 has 16 amino acids. The germline V and J ends were trimmed by 0 bases and 1 base, with 12 bases remaining between them. Per germline, CDR1 MGHRA and CDR2 YSYEKL. The CDR3 loop is CASSQDKGGVNYGYTF. In DNA, the CDR3 is TGCGCCAGCAGCCAAGATAAAGGGGGAGTTAACTATGGCTACACCTTC.

The chain joins TRBV4-3 to TRBJ1-1; D gene unclear. The CDR3 consists of 13 residues. The germline V gene encodes CDR1 LGHNA and CDR2 YSLEER. Trimming left V 1 base short and J 5 bases short, with 8 bases between. CDR3 DNA: TGCGCCAGCAGCCAAGTGAGCGAGACTGAAGCTTTCTTT. This codes for CASSQVSETEAFF.